This T cell receptor (beta chain) was observed in a study of shared clonotypes between healthy human individuals. Genomic DNA belonging to each subset was distributed in equal measure over several immunoSEQ plates. Measured with immunoSEQ multiplex PCR; TCRdb has only the in-frame clones, and not every one. There are some 2,000,000 clones in the sample; about 94% occur only once, and over 0.1% lies in the top ten. The J segment lost 6 bases and the V segment lost 5 bases, leaving 15 bases of the junction unmatched. The CDR3 loop spans 18 amino acids. Germline V gene data show CDR1 as ENHRY and CDR2 as SYGVKD.

The sequenced material came from naive CD4+ T cells sorted from blood. Subset meaning: CD45RA+ positively selected. The chain joins TRBV10-3 to TRBJ2-2, with 10 bases fitting TRBD1. The clonotype originates from a man aged 18 to 29 in good health. The DNA for the CDR3 is TGTGCCATCAGTTCCGGGACAGGGGTCAATTTGGGGTCCGGGGAGCTGTTTTTT. Encoded protein: CAISSGTGVNLGSGELFF.